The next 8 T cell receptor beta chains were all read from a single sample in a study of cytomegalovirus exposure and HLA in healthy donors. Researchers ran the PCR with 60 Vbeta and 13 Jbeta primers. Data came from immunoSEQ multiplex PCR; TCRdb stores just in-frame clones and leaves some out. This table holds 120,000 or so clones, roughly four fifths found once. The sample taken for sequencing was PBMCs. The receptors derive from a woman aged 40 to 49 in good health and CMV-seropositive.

CDR3 DNA sequence: TGCGCCAGCAGCTTGGTACCGGGGGTGAACACTGAAGCTTTCTTT. Translated: CASSLVPGVNTEAFF. The V call is TRBV5-1, the J call TRBJ1-1, with D perhaps matching TRBD1 (5 bases). The germline V gene has CDR1 SGHRS and CDR2 YFSETQ. V lost 0 bases to trimming and J lost 0 bases, with 9 bases between them. The CDR3 consists of 15 residues.

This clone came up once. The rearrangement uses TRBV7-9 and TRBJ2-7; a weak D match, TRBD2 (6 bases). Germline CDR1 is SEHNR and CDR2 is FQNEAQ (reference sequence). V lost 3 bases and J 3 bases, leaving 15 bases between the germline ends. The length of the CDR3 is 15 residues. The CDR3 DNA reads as TGTGCCAGCAGCTTTACCTCGGGACTGTTCTACGAGCAGTACTTC. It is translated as CASSFTSGLFYEQYF.

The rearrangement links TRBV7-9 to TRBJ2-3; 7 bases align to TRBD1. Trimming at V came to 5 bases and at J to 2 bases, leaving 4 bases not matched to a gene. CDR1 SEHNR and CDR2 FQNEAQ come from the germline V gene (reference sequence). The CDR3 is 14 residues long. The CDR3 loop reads CASSKGQITDTQYF. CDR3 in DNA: TGTGCCAGCAGCAAGGGACAGATCACAGATACGCAGTATTTT. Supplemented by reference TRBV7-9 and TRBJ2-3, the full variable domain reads DTGVSQNPRHKITKRGQNVTFRCDPISEHNRLYWYRQTLGQGPEFLTYFQNEAQLEKSRLLSDRFSAERPKGSFSTLEIQRTEQGDSAMYLCASSKGQITDTQYFGPGTRLTVL.

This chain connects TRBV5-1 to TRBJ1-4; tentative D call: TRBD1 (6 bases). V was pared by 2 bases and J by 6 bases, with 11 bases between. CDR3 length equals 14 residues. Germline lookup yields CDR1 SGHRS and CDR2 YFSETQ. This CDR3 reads CASSLGGSDEKLFF. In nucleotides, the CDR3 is TGCGCCAGCAGCTTAGGGGGAAGTGATGAAAAACTGTTTTTT.

Here the CDR3 reads CASSPHRDSYGYTF. CDR3 in DNA: TGTGCCAGTAGTCCCCACCGGGACAGCTATGGCTACACCTTC. The chain recombines TRBV19 with TRBJ1-2, with 7 bases identical to TRBD1. Germline loops: CDR1 LNHDA, CDR2 SQIVND (reference sequence). The CDR3 has 14 amino acids. The junction had 7 bases not matched to a gene; V was cut back by 5 bases and J by 4 bases. Full variable domain (remainder filled in from reference TRBV19 and TRBJ1-2): DGGITQSPKYLFRKEGQNVTLSCEQNLNHDAMYWYRQDPGQGLRLIYYSQIVNDFQKGDIAEGYSVSREKKESFPLTVTSAQKNPTAFYLCASSPHRDSYGYTFGSGTRLTVV.

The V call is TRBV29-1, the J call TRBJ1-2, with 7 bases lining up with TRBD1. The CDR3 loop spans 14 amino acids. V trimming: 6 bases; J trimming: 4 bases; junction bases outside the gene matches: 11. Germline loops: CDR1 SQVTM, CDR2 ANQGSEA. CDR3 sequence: CSVSKGAGGYGYTF. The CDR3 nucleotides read TGCAGCGTGTCCAAAGGGGCAGGGGGCTATGGCTACACCTTC.

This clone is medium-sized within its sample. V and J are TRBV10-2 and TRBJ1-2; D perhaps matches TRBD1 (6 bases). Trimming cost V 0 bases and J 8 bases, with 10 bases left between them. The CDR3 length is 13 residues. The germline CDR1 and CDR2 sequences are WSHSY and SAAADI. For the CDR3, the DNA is TGCGCCAGCAGTGAGTCGGATGGGGGCGGCTACACCTTC. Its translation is CASSESDGGGYTF.

CDR3 in amino acids: CAWSASGRGWETQYF. CDR3 sequence (DNA): TGTGCCTGGAGTGCCAGCGGGAGGGGATGGGAGACCCAGTACTTC. The genes are TRBV30 and TRBJ2-5, with TRBD2 identical over 10 bases. In germline, CDR1 is GTSNPN, CDR2 SVGIG (reference sequence). This CDR3 contains 15 residues. Germline trimming cut 1 base from V and 5 bases from J; bases unmatched to any gene: 7.